The 19 T cell receptor beta chains given below trace back to one sample, sequenced in a study of T cells in Graves' hyperthyroidism and ophthalmopathy. RNA transcripts provided the source from which TCR beta CDR3 regions were amplified. When the TCR CDR3 underwent first-round RT-PCR, the HTBI primer set was used. Each CDR3 protein is one row after TCRdb ran MiXCR on the multiplex PCR reads. The sample holds hundreds of thousands of distinct CDR3 sequences, 13% seen once. Sample: blood. The origin of the receptors is a woman in her late teens or twenties with Graves' hyperthyroidism.

This clonotype was recorded at least ten times. The genes are TRBV3-1 and TRBJ1-1; D is unclear. The V end lost 1 base, the J end lost 11 bases, and 20 bases lay between the germline ends. Germline CDR1 is LGHDT and CDR2 is YNNKEL (reference sequence). The CDR3 totals 15 residues. CDR3 sequence: CASSQAGPYSLGAFF. Here the CDR3 DNA reads TGTGCCAGCAGCCAAGCAGGCCCTTACTCCTTGGGGGCTTTCTTT.

A few counts support this clonotype. The rearrangement uses TRBV15 and TRBJ2-5, with a possible D match to TRBD1 (6 bases). This CDR3 spans 16 amino acids. Trimming cost V 3 bases and J 0 bases, with 14 bases left between them. Germline values: CDR1 LNHNV, CDR2 YYDKDF (reference sequence). CDR3 sequence: CATSSGGSRYQETQYF. The CDR3 region has the DNA TGTGCCACCAGCAGTGGGGGCAGTCGGTACCAAGAGACCCAGTACTTC.

This clonotype has more than one count but fewer than ten. The chain uses TRBV7-3 and TRBJ2-1; TRBD1 is a possible D gene (5 bases). Germline loops: CDR1 SGHTA, CDR2 FQGTGA. The CDR3 runs to 12 residues. V was clipped by 2 bases and J by 10 bases, with 9 bases between them. The CDR3 spells CASSLPGLEQFF. CDR3 DNA: TGTGCCAGCAGCTTACCAGGGCTCGAGCAGTTCTTC.

The table lists this clonotype with many counts. V usage is TRBV5-1 and J usage is TRBJ1-6; no definite D call. Germline CDR1 reads SGHRS; CDR2 reads YFSETQ. This CDR3 has 15 residues. The ends were cut back, 2 bases at V and 6 bases at J, with 12 bases in the middle. CDR3 sequence: CASSFEVGGNSPLHF. DNA for the CDR3: TGCGCCAGCAGCTTCGAGGTGGGTGGTAATTCACCCCTCCACTTT.

This chain joins TRBV5-1 and TRBJ2-3, with D uncertain. Germline V lookup: CDR1 SGHRS, CDR2 YFSETQ. CDR3 length: 15 residues. V was clipped by 6 bases and J by 0 bases, with 14 bases between them. The CDR3 sequence: CASKDQEFSTDTQYF. The CDR3 DNA follows: TGCGCCAGCAAAGACCAAGAGTTTAGCACAGATACGCAGTATTTT. The full variable domain, rest sourced from reference TRBV5-1 and TRBJ2-3, is KAGVTQTPRYLIKTRGQQVTLSCSPISGHRSVSWYQQTPGQGLQFLFEYFSETQRNKGNFPGRFSGRQFSNSRSEMNVSTLELGDSALYLCASKDQEFSTDTQYFGPGTRLTVL.

The chain carries TRBV9 and TRBJ2-7; TRBD2 matches at 11 bases. CDR3 length equals 16 residues. Per the germline V gene, CDR1 is SGDLS and CDR2 is YYNGEE. V was clipped by 3 bases and J by 2 bases; unmatched bases: 7. As DNA, the CDR3 is TGTGCCAGCAGCGATAGGGGACTAGCGGAAGCCTACGAGCAGTACTTC. It encodes CASSDRGLAEAYEQYF.

This clonotype was counted many times. The rearrangement joins TRBV27 to TRBJ1-1, with D possibly matching TRBD1 (6 bases). V dropped 5 bases and J dropped 1 base, with 11 bases sitting between them. Germline loops: CDR1 MNHEY, CDR2 SMNVEV (reference sequence). This CDR3 is 14 amino acids long. CDR3 sequence reads: CASSTGLRNTEAFF. The CDR3 nucleotides are TGTGCCAGCAGTACAGGGCTGAGGAACACTGAAGCTTTCTTT.

Ten or more counts support this clonotype. One end of the junction is discordant with germline, which a read error may explain. This sequence joins TRBV28 and TRBJ1-1; TRBD1 aligns across 8 bases. Looked up from germline, CDR1 is MDHEN and CDR2 is SYDVKM. The CDR3 contains 14 residues. The CDR3 loop is CASSLGTGNTEAFF. In nucleotides, the CDR3 is TGCGCCAGCAGCTTGGGGACAGGGAACACTGAAGCTTTCTTT.

With respect to this clonotype: A far larger clone is one nucleotide away, so this likely arose from a read error. V usage is TRBV27 and J usage is TRBJ1-1, with unresolved D. This CDR3 is 12 amino acids long. Germline lookup yields CDR1 MNHEY and CDR2 SMNVEV (reference sequence). In DNA, the CDR3 is TGTGCCAGCAGTATAGGTGGCACTGAAGCTTCCTTT. Its translation is CASSIGGTEASF.

As for this clonotype: With a much larger clone just one base away, this may be a read error. The chain couples TRBV7-8 to TRBJ2-2; 10 bases are shared with TRBD1. CDR1 and CDR2 from the germline V gene are SGHVS and FQNEAQ. The CDR3 extends over 14 amino acids. The DNA for the CDR3 is TGTACCAGCAGCGACAGGGGGCTCATCGGGGAGCTGTTTTTT. It yields the protein CTSSDRGLIGELFF.

CDR3 residues: CASSLGGSYQETQYF. DNA for the CDR3: TGCGCCAGCAGCTTGGGAGGGTCGTACCAAGAGACCCAGTACTTC. The chain is built from TRBV5-1 and TRBJ2-5; TRBD2 might be the D (5 bases). The germline V and J ends were trimmed by 0 bases and 0 bases, with 9 bases remaining between them. Germline V lookup: CDR1 SGHRS, CDR2 YFSETQ. The CDR3 is 15 residues long.

This clonotype was picked up many times. The V and J genes are TRBV3-1 and TRBJ1-2; 8 bases are a match to TRBD1. The CDR3 is 15 residues long. The germline CDR1 and CDR2 sequences are LGHDT and YNNKEL (reference sequence). V shed 4 bases, J shed 6 bases, and the junction held 10 bases outside the gene matches. The CDR3 here is CASSPGTGPGNGYTF. CDR3 DNA: TGTGCCAGCAGCCCCGGGACAGGTCCAGGAAATGGCTACACCTTC.

This clonotype came up many times. The CDR3 bases are TGCGCCAGCAGCCCGGCTCTGGGGTCGGGAACCGGGGAGCTGTTTTTT. Residues: CASSPALGSGTGELFF. This chain uses TRBV4-3 with TRBJ2-2; D is possibly TRBD2 (5 bases). The CDR3 totals 16 residues. V shed 4 bases and J shed 5 bases, with 17 bases lying between them. Germline V gene sequence: CDR1 LGHNA, CDR2 YSLEER.

V usage is TRBV6-1 and J usage is TRBJ2-5; D call uncertain. With 6 bases removed from V and 5 bases from J, the gap between germline ends came to 19 bases. The CDR3 runs 15 residues. Germline V CDR1 and CDR2: MNHNS, SASEGT. The CDR3 reads CASRDGQPGPETQYF. Written as DNA, the CDR3 is TGTGCCAGCAGAGACGGCCAGCCCGGTCCGGAGACCCAGTACTTC.

This clonotype appeared many times. The chain carries TRBV28 and TRBJ1-1, with TRBD1 matching 7 bases. Per germline, CDR1 MDHEN and CDR2 SYDVKM. Losses at the gene ends were 6 bases for V and 4 bases for J; bases not matched to a gene: 5. CDR3 length equals 13 residues. CDR3 sequence: CASRTGLGTEAFF. The CDR3 coding sequence is TGTGCCAGCAGGACAGGGTTGGGCACTGAAGCTTTCTTT.

This clonotype was recorded at least ten times. The rearrangement uses TRBV10-3 and TRBJ1-1, with 9 nucleotides matching TRBD1. Per germline, CDR1 ENHRY and CDR2 SYGVKD. J was trimmed by 1 base and V by 6 bases; bases with no gene match: 6. This CDR3 comprises 15 residues. In DNA, the CDR3 is TGTGCCATCAGAGTAACAGGGGGCGGGAACACTGAAGCTTTCTTT. The encoded protein is CAIRVTGGGNTEAFF.

This clonotype occurred many times. As DNA, the CDR3 is TGTGCCACCAGTGGGGGGGGGACGGGGGAGACCCAGTACTTC. Translation gives CATSGGGTGETQYF. The genes are TRBV24-1 and TRBJ2-5, with 7 bases matching TRBD2. This CDR3 comprises 14 residues. The germline gives CDR1 KGHDR, CDR2 SFDVKD. Germline trimming cut 5 bases from V and 5 bases from J; bases unmatched to any gene: 7.

A note on this clonotype: Compared with germline, one end of the junction differs, possibly owing to a read error. J is TRBJ1-4 and V is TRBV6-1; D is ambiguous. Germline CDR1 and CDR2: MNHNS and SASEGT. CDR3 length: 17 amino acids. CDR3 coding DNA: TGTGCCAGCAGTGAAACTCGGGGTATTGCAACTAATGAAAATCTGTTTTTT. Amino acid sequence: CASSETRGIATNENLFF.

There are many counts of this clonotype. V usage is TRBV19 and J usage is TRBJ1-5, with D unresolved. The V and J ends lost 3 bases and 0 bases respectively, with 9 bases between them. This CDR3 has 15 amino acids. Germline CDR1 LNHDA, CDR2 SQIVND (reference sequence). This chain's CDR3 is CASSIVGISNQPQHF. As DNA, the CDR3 is TGTGCCAGTAGTATCGTAGGGATTAGCAATCAGCCCCAGCATTTT.